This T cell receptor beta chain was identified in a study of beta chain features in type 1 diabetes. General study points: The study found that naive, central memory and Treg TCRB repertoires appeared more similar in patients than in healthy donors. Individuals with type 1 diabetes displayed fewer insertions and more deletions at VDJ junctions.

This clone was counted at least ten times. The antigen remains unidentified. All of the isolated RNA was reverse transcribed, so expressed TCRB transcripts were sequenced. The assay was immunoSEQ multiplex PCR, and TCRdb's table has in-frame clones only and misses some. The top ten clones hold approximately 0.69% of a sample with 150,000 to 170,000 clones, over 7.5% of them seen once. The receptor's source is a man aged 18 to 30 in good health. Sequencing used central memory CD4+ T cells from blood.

The CDR3 DNA is TGTGCCAGTAGTCCACGACAGGGAGAGAGCGGGGAGCTGTTTTTT. Amino acids: CASSPRQGESGELFF. This chain connects TRBV19 to TRBJ2-2, with 7 bases aligning to TRBD1. This CDR3 region has 15 residues. The germline V gene encodes CDR1 LNHDA and CDR2 SQIVND (reference sequence). V lost 5 bases, J lost 7 bases, and 10 bases stayed unmatched.